This T cell receptor (beta chain) was identified in a study of cytomegalovirus exposure and HLA in healthy donors. Findings and caveats of the study: The dataset shows that most TCR sequences were rare, while some public TCRs occurred in many donors.

The study sampled nominally healthy donors, though unrecorded immune exposures were likely. The CDR3 runs 16 residues. Germline assignment: CDR1 SGDLS and CDR2 YYNGEE. PCR was performed using 60 Vbeta and 13 Jbeta primers. TCRdb's copy holds only in-frame clones and misses some; the assay was immunoSEQ multiplex PCR. The table has 100,000 to 150,000 clones, 73% seen once. Regarding this clone: The antigen is unknown. The germline gene is not matched at one end of the junction; a read error may be the cause.

This chain uses TRBV9 with TRBJ2-3; D is uncertain. The origin of this receptor is a woman in her 40s in good health and CMV-seropositive. Material: PBMCs. The CDR3 nucleotides read TGTGCCAGCGGCGTAGAGAGCCGATCTAGCACAGATACGCAGTATTTT. Residues: CASGVESRSSTDTQYF. The whole variable domain, remainder taken from reference TRBV9 and TRBJ2-3, is DSGVTQTPKHLITATGQRVTLRCSPRSGDLSVYWYQQSLDQGLQFLIQYYNGEERAKGNILERFSAQQFPDLHSELNLSSLELGDSALYFCASGVESRSSTDTQYFGPGTRLTVL.